Reported below is one TCR beta chain. What it binds is unknown. TCRdb passed the 5' RACE reads through MiXCR, listing each CDR3 protein once. The data contain hundreds of thousands of distinct CDR3 sequences, less than 25% of them seen just once; the ten biggest clones take up roughly 13%. The sample is drawn from a study of T-cell memory formation after mild COVID-19. Study observations and caveats: The finding that pre-infection memory included some responding clones suggested that cross-reactive memory joined. Clones shrinking between day 15 and 85 showed a balanced CD4/CD8 split, and those that grew later tilted toward CD4+. Shrinking CD4+ clones resided mostly in CM and EM, and CD8+ ones in EMRA.

Germline trimming cut 5 bases from V and 3 bases from J; bases unmatched to any gene: 9. Germline CDR1 DFQATT, CDR2 SNEGSKA (reference sequence). The CDR3 runs to 14 residues. The chain uses TRBV20-1 and TRBJ2-7; TRBD1 aligns across 8 bases. The sequenced material came from PBMCs or a T cell subset sorted from them (not recorded which). The source of this sequence is an adult woman who had mild COVID-19 (a few samples of this study predate the infection). Cell type and time point are not known. The CDR3 DNA follows: TGCAGTGCTGCCCCGACAGGGGTCGGCTACGAGCAGTACTTC. Translating it yields CSAAPTGVGYEQYF.